This TCR beta chain emerged from a study of blood T cell repertoires in COVID-19. Whole-study context: Some COVID-19 samples were acute and others convalescent; all came from the United States, Italy and Spain.

The germline V and J ends were trimmed by 4 bases and 3 bases, with 17 bases remaining between them. The CDR3 has 15 amino acids. Germline lookup yields CDR1 SGHRS and CDR2 YFSETQ. Methods used by the authors: Counts of nucleated cells, estimated from reference gene primer amplification, were obtained. Generated by immunoSEQ multiplex PCR, the TCRdb table keeps only in-frame clones and is missing some. Clonal size and the V and J genes are those of that table, whereas D and trimming came from the DNA. The sample has 300,000 to 350,000 clones, around 89% seen once. This clone was recorded only once. Sequenced input: peripheral blood. The chain carries TRBV5-1 and TRBJ2-7, with D possibly being TRBD2 (6 bases). This TCR derives from a woman younger than 45 with COVID-19, enrolled during active disease. CDR3 region: CASSLPGLRGYEQYF. CDR3 coding DNA: TGCGCCAGCAGCCTACCGGGACTCCGTGGCTACGAGCAGTACTTC. Filled out from reference TRBV5-1 and TRBJ2-7, the complete variable domain reads KAGVTQTPRYLIKTRGQQVTLSCSPISGHRSVSWYQQTPGQGLQFLFEYFSETQRNKGNFPGRFSGRQFSNSRSEMNVSTLELGDSALYLCASSLPGLRGYEQYFGPGTRLTVT.